These 29 T cell receptor beta chains came from one sample sequenced in a study of blood T cell repertoires in COVID-19. Assay: immunoSEQ multiplex PCR; the TCRdb copy retains only in-frame clones and omits some. The table has more than 250,000 clones, approximately 86% seen once. The specimen sequenced was peripheral blood. The receptor source for this set is a human donor in a cohort sampled during active COVID-19.

The J gene is TRBJ2-7, the V gene TRBV5-5; D is undetermined. Trimming pared 0 bases from V and 2 bases from J, leaving 6 bases between. Germline loops: CDR1 SGHKS, CDR2 YYEKEE (reference sequence). The CDR3 totals 13 residues. The CDR3: CASSLVPTYEQYF. The CDR3, as DNA: TGTGCCAGCAGCTTGGTTCCAACCTACGAGCAGTACTTC.

The chain combines TRBV27 with TRBJ2-1; tentative D call: TRBD1 (6 bases). From germline, CDR1 is MNHEY and CDR2 SMNVEV (reference sequence). The CDR3 is 17 residues long. Between the trimmed V and J ends, which lost 6 bases and 6 bases, there was a span of 24 bases. CDR3 coding DNA: TGTGCCAGCAGCTCCAAACCGGGGTGGGGGCGCCCCAATGAGCAGTTCTTC. Its translation is CASSSKPGWGRPNEQFF.

V usage is TRBV6-2 or TRBV6-3 and J usage is TRBJ2-7; 11 bases map to TRBD2. After removal of 7 bases from V and 1 base from J, the junction contained 12 bases not matched to a gene. CDR3 length equals 17 residues. Per the germline V gene, CDR1 is MNHEY and CDR2 is SVGEGT. The CDR3 protein is CASTPGPLAGVSYEQYF. In DNA, the CDR3 is TGTGCCAGCACCCCAGGGCCACTAGCGGGAGTTTCCTACGAGCAGTACTTC.

V is TRBV18 and J is TRBJ1-6; no definite D call. This CDR3 is built from 15 residues. The ends were cut back, 5 bases at V and 7 bases at J, with 15 bases in the middle. From germline, CDR1 is KGHSH and CDR2 LQKENI. CDR3: CASSSRRRLNSPLHF. CDR3 sequence (DNA): TGTGCCAGCTCATCCCGGAGACGGCTAAATTCACCCCTCCACTTT.

This clone was seen only once. This rearrangement joins TRBV15 to TRBJ1-1; D is undetermined. The CDR3 length is 14 residues. V was trimmed by 3 bases and J by 6 bases, leaving 14 bases between them. CDR1 is LNHNV, CDR2 YYDKDF, per germline (reference sequence). CDR3 in DNA: TGTGCCACCAGCAGGAAGAAGGAGGTACCTGAAGCTTTCTTT. It codes for CATSRKKEVPEAFF.

The J gene is TRBJ1-2, the V gene TRBV27, with D possibly matching TRBD1 (5 bases). Germline loops: CDR1 MNHEY, CDR2 SMNVEV (reference sequence). This CDR3 is built from 13 residues. The V end lost 3 bases, the J end lost 2 bases, and 7 bases lay between the germline ends. The CDR3 coding sequence is TGTGCCAGCAGTTTTCCAGGGAACTATGGCTACACCTTC. It yields the protein CASSFPGNYGYTF.

This clone was picked up one time. The chain joins TRBV27 to TRBJ2-7; weak D call: TRBD1 (5 bases). CDR3 size: 16 residues. Trimming took 2 bases from V and 2 from J, leaving 16 bases between them. Germline loops: CDR1 MNHEY, CDR2 SMNVEV (reference sequence). The CDR3 spells CASSLNAAGLAYEQYF. As DNA, the CDR3 is TGTGCCAGCAGTTTAAACGCCGCAGGGTTAGCCTACGAGCAGTACTTC.

The V call is TRBV6-2 or TRBV6-3, the J call TRBJ2-1; D may be TRBD2 (7 bases). The V and J ends lost 2 bases and 4 bases respectively, with 12 bases between them. This CDR3 contains 15 residues. In germline, CDR1 is MNHEY, CDR2 SVGEGT. CDR3 loop: CASSYKGGDYNEQFF. CDR3 DNA: TGTGCCAGCAGTTACAAGGGGGGGGATTACAATGAGCAGTTCTTC.

This chain uses TRBV18 with TRBJ1-2; D remains ambiguous. Trimming shortened V by 1 base and J by 3 bases, and 6 bases separated the two germline ends. Germline V lookup: CDR1 KGHSH, CDR2 LQKENI. CDR3 length: 13 amino acids. The CDR3 DNA reads as TGTGCCAGCTCACCACAGGAGGACTATGGCTACACCTTC. The encoded protein is CASSPQEDYGYTF.

This sequence joins TRBV9 and TRBJ2-6; 12 nucleotides line up with TRBD1. CDR1 is SGDLS, CDR2 YYNGEE, per germline. This CDR3 has 19 amino acids. V shed 3 bases, J shed 4 bases, and the junction held 11 bases outside the gene matches. CDR3 sequence reads: CASSAAGDRGRAGANVLTF. The CDR3 nucleotides are TGTGCCAGCAGCGCCGCCGGGGACAGGGGGCGGGCAGGGGCCAACGTCCTGACTTTC.

The CDR3 coding sequence is TGTGCCAGCAGCTTGATAGAACTTCCTAACCAAGAGACCCAGTACTTC. It encodes CASSLIELPNQETQYF. The chain is built from TRBV5-6 and TRBJ2-5; no clear D. Germline-derived CDR1 and CDR2 are SGHDT and YYEEEE. Deletions cut 1 base from V and 0 bases from J, with 13 bases between. There are 16 residues in the CDR3.

This rearrangement joins TRBV14 to TRBJ1-5, with a weak D call TRBD1 (5 bases). Germline assignment: CDR1 SGHDN and CDR2 FVKESK. Trimming took off 6 bases at V and 1 base at J, with 22 bases between the two ends. The CDR3 contains 18 residues. The CDR3 protein is CASREAGRIADSNQPQHF. For the CDR3, the DNA is TGTGCCAGCAGAGAGGCAGGGAGGATCGCGGACAGCAATCAGCCCCAGCATTTT.

The gene calls are TRBV6-2 or TRBV6-3 and TRBJ1-1; perhaps TRBD1 as D (6 bases). The germline CDR1 and CDR2 sequences are MNHEY and SVGEGT. Trimming cost V 4 bases and J 3 bases, with 18 bases left between them. The length of the CDR3 is 16 residues. CDR3 protein: CASSWGGGGAHTEAFF. Written as DNA, the CDR3 is TGTGCCAGCAGTTGGGGGGGCGGGGGAGCCCACACTGAAGCTTTCTTT.

The CDR3 spells CASSLSGLGFSYEQYF. CDR3 DNA sequence: TGCGCCAGCAGCTTGTCGGGACTAGGTTTCTCCTACGAGCAGTACTTC. The gene calls are TRBV5-1 and TRBJ2-7, with 8 nucleotides matching TRBD2. This CDR3 has 16 amino acids. The ends lost 1 base at V and 0 bases at J; junction bases unmatched: 6. Looked up from germline, CDR1 is SGHRS and CDR2 is YFSETQ.

The rearrangement uses TRBV4-3 and TRBJ1-2; 8 bases fit TRBD1. Germline assignment: CDR1 LGHNA and CDR2 YSLEER. Trimming removed 4 bases from V and 2 bases from J; junction bases left unmatched: 12. The CDR3 loop spans 17 amino acids. DNA of the CDR3: TGCGCCAGCAGCCCCATAAAATTGACAGGGGAAAACTATGGCTACACCTTC. Translating gives CASSPIKLTGENYGYTF.

The chain joins TRBV9 to TRBJ2-1, with D possibly being TRBD2 (6 bases). The germline V gene has CDR1 SGDLS and CDR2 YYNGEE. Trimming took 4 bases from V and 8 from J, leaving 22 bases between them. This CDR3 has 16 amino acids. CDR3 nucleotide sequence: TGTGCCAGCAGCAAAGCGAGGACTCCCTGGGGGGATGAGCAGTTCTTC. Encoded protein: CASSKARTPWGDEQFF. Looking up the rest from reference TRBV9 and TRBJ2-1 gives the full variable domain: DSGVTQTPKHLITATGQRVTLRCSPRSGDLSVYWYQQSLDQGLQFLIQYYNGEERAKGNILERFSAQQFPDLHSELNLSSLELGDSALYFCASSKARTPWGDEQFFGPGTRLTVL.

V gene TRBV4-1 combines with J gene TRBJ1-2; 10 bases line up with TRBD1. Trimming at V came to 6 bases and at J to 12 bases, leaving 16 bases not matched to a gene. The CDR3 covers 15 residues. The germline gives CDR1 MGHRA, CDR2 YSYEKL. The CDR3 reads CASRAPGQGPQSNTF. The CDR3 DNA follows: TGCGCCAGCAGGGCCCCGGGACAGGGGCCGCAATCGAACACCTTC.

The J gene is TRBJ2-7, the V gene TRBV4-3; TRBD2 agrees at 9 bases. This CDR3 contains 20 residues. J lost 2 bases, V lost 0 bases, and 17 bases had no gene match. Germline-derived CDR1 and CDR2 are LGHNA and YSLEER. The CDR3 DNA reads TGCGCCAGCAGCCAAGATCTGCAGGTGGGGCTAGCGGGAAATACCTACGAGCAGTACTTC. Protein sequence: CASSQDLQVGLAGNTYEQYF.

With respect to this clone: The junction departs from the called germline gene at one end, perhaps through a read error. J is TRBJ2-7 and V is TRBV30, with 8 bases lining up with TRBD1. CDR3 size: 10 residues. Germline CDR1 GTSNPN, CDR2 SVGIG (reference sequence). The CDR3 DNA reads as TGTGCCTTCAACCGGGACAGGCTAATTTTC. Protein sequence: CAFNRDRLIF.

V is TRBV7-2 and J is TRBJ2-7; D is possibly TRBD2 (5 bases). The germline V gene has CDR1 SGHTA and CDR2 FQGNSA. This CDR3 is 14 amino acids long. V shed 5 bases and J shed 1 base, with 12 bases lying between them. The CDR3 loop is CASSHPGGSYEQYF. The CDR3 bases are TGTGCCAGCAGCCATCCCGGCGGGTCCTACGAGCAGTACTTC.

The chain employs TRBV7-9 and TRBJ1-4, with 9 bases that match TRBD1. The CDR3 totals 15 residues. Germline values: CDR1 SEHNR, CDR2 FQNEAQ (reference sequence). V lost 3 bases, J lost 8 bases, and 7 bases stayed unmatched. CDR3 protein: CASSLGQGGSEKLFF. The CDR3 DNA reads as TGTGCCAGCAGCTTGGGACAGGGAGGTAGCGAAAAACTGTTTTTT.

V usage is TRBV3-1 (or the pseudogene TRBV3-2) and J usage is TRBJ2-1; tentative D call: TRBD2 (6 bases). Between the trimmed V and J ends, which lost 0 bases and 0 bases, there was a span of 9 bases. The length of the CDR3 is 16 residues. Germline CDR1 is LGHDT and CDR2 is YNNKEL (reference sequence). The CDR3 region is CASSQDVGSSYNEQFF. CDR3 DNA: TGTGCCAGCAGCCAAGATGTCGGGAGCTCCTACAATGAGCAGTTCTTC.

V usage is TRBV9 and J usage is TRBJ1-2; TRBD1 aligns across 8 bases. V shed 4 bases, J shed 8 bases, and the junction held 1 base outside the gene matches. Germline lookup yields CDR1 SGDLS and CDR2 YYNGEE. The CDR3 sequence is 11 residues long. CDR3 in DNA: TGTGCCAGCAGCAACAGGGGGGGCTACACCTTC. Protein sequence: CASSNRGGYTF.

This clone showed up just a few times. The chain uses TRBV12-3 or TRBV12-4 and TRBJ2-7; D remains ambiguous. V lost 2 bases and J 7 bases, leaving 6 bases between the germline ends. The CDR3 covers 11 residues. CDR3 nucleotide sequence: TGTGCCAGCAGTTTACTCGGGGAGCAGTACTTC. This sequence encodes CASSLLGEQYF.

The chain uses TRBV14 and TRBJ2-7; tentative D call: TRBD1 (5 bases). Germline V gene data show CDR1 as SGHDN and CDR2 as FVKESK. The CDR3 covers 15 residues. Trimming cost V 4 bases and J 3 bases, with 16 bases left between them. CDR3 sequence: CASSLEGVVGYEQYF. In DNA form, the CDR3 reads TGTGCCAGCAGCCTGGAAGGGGTCGTAGGCTACGAGCAGTACTTC.

The chain couples TRBV18 to TRBJ2-7; a possible D gene is TRBD1 (6 bases). CDR1 KGHSH and CDR2 LQKENI come from the germline V gene. The CDR3 extends over 15 amino acids. Between the trimmed V and J ends, which lost 3 bases and 5 bases, there was a span of 17 bases. CDR3 amino acids: CASSPTSGEENEQYF. The CDR3 coding sequence is TGTGCCAGCTCACCGACGTCAGGGGAAGAAAACGAGCAGTACTTC. Together with reference TRBV18 and TRBJ2-7, the CDR3 gives the full variable domain: NAGVMQNPRHLVRRRGQEARLRCSPMKGHSHVYWYRQLPEEGLKFMVYLQKENIIDESGMPKERFSAEFPKEGPSILRIQQVVRGDSAAYFCASSPTSGEENEQYFGPGTRLTVT.

The CDR3: CASSQNNKGNTIYF. In DNA form, the CDR3 reads TGTGCCAGCAGCCAGAACAATAAGGGAAACACCATATATTTT. The V call is TRBV14, the J call TRBJ1-3; D remains unclear. The CDR3 has 14 amino acids. In germline, CDR1 is SGHDN, CDR2 FVKESK. Trimming stripped 3 bases from V and 4 bases from J, with 10 bases between.

This clone was seen only once. The gene calls are TRBV7-9 and TRBJ2-7; 9 bases fit TRBD2. Germline assignment: CDR1 SEHNR and CDR2 FQNEAQ (reference sequence). Germline trimming cut 1 base from V and 3 bases from J; bases unmatched to any gene: 10. The CDR3 is 17 residues long. CDR3 region: CASSLGAGGTKIYEQYF. DNA of the CDR3: TGTGCCAGCAGCTTAGGAGCGGGGGGTACAAAAATCTACGAGCAGTACTTC.

The rearrangement joins TRBV19 to TRBJ2-1, with no clear D. The CDR3 spans 13 residues. V was shortened by 1 base and J by 9 bases, with 10 bases between the two germline ends. Germline-derived CDR1 and CDR2 are LNHDA and SQIVND (reference sequence). In DNA form, the CDR3 reads TGTGCCAGTAGTATAGGTCCCAACGGTGAGCAGTTCTTC. It specifies CASSIGPNGEQFF.